The clone carrying this TCR beta chain was detected ten times or more. The data were taken from a study of molecular identifiers for immune sequencing clone quantification. The CDR3 covers 15 residues. Germline V CDR1 and CDR2: LGHNA, YSLEER. V lost 0 bases and J 6 bases, leaving 15 bases between the germline ends. TCRdb processed the PCR reads anew with MiXCR; each CDR3 protein has one entry. The table records tens of thousands of distinct CDR3 sequences, 21% of them present only once. What was sequenced was naive CD8+ T cells from blood, with Jurkat cell RNA spiked in. Stated subset: FACS-sorted CD8+CD4-CCR7+CD45RA+ naive T cells. This clonotype originated in a human donor in good health. Some libraries in this study had Jurkat cell RNA spiked in. The chain recombines TRBV4-3 with TRBJ2-7; D perhaps matches TRBD2 (6 bases). CDR3 sequence (DNA): TGCGCCAGCAGCCAAGATAAGAGCGGGTCTTTCGAGCAGTACTTC. This codes for CASSQDKSGSFEQYF.